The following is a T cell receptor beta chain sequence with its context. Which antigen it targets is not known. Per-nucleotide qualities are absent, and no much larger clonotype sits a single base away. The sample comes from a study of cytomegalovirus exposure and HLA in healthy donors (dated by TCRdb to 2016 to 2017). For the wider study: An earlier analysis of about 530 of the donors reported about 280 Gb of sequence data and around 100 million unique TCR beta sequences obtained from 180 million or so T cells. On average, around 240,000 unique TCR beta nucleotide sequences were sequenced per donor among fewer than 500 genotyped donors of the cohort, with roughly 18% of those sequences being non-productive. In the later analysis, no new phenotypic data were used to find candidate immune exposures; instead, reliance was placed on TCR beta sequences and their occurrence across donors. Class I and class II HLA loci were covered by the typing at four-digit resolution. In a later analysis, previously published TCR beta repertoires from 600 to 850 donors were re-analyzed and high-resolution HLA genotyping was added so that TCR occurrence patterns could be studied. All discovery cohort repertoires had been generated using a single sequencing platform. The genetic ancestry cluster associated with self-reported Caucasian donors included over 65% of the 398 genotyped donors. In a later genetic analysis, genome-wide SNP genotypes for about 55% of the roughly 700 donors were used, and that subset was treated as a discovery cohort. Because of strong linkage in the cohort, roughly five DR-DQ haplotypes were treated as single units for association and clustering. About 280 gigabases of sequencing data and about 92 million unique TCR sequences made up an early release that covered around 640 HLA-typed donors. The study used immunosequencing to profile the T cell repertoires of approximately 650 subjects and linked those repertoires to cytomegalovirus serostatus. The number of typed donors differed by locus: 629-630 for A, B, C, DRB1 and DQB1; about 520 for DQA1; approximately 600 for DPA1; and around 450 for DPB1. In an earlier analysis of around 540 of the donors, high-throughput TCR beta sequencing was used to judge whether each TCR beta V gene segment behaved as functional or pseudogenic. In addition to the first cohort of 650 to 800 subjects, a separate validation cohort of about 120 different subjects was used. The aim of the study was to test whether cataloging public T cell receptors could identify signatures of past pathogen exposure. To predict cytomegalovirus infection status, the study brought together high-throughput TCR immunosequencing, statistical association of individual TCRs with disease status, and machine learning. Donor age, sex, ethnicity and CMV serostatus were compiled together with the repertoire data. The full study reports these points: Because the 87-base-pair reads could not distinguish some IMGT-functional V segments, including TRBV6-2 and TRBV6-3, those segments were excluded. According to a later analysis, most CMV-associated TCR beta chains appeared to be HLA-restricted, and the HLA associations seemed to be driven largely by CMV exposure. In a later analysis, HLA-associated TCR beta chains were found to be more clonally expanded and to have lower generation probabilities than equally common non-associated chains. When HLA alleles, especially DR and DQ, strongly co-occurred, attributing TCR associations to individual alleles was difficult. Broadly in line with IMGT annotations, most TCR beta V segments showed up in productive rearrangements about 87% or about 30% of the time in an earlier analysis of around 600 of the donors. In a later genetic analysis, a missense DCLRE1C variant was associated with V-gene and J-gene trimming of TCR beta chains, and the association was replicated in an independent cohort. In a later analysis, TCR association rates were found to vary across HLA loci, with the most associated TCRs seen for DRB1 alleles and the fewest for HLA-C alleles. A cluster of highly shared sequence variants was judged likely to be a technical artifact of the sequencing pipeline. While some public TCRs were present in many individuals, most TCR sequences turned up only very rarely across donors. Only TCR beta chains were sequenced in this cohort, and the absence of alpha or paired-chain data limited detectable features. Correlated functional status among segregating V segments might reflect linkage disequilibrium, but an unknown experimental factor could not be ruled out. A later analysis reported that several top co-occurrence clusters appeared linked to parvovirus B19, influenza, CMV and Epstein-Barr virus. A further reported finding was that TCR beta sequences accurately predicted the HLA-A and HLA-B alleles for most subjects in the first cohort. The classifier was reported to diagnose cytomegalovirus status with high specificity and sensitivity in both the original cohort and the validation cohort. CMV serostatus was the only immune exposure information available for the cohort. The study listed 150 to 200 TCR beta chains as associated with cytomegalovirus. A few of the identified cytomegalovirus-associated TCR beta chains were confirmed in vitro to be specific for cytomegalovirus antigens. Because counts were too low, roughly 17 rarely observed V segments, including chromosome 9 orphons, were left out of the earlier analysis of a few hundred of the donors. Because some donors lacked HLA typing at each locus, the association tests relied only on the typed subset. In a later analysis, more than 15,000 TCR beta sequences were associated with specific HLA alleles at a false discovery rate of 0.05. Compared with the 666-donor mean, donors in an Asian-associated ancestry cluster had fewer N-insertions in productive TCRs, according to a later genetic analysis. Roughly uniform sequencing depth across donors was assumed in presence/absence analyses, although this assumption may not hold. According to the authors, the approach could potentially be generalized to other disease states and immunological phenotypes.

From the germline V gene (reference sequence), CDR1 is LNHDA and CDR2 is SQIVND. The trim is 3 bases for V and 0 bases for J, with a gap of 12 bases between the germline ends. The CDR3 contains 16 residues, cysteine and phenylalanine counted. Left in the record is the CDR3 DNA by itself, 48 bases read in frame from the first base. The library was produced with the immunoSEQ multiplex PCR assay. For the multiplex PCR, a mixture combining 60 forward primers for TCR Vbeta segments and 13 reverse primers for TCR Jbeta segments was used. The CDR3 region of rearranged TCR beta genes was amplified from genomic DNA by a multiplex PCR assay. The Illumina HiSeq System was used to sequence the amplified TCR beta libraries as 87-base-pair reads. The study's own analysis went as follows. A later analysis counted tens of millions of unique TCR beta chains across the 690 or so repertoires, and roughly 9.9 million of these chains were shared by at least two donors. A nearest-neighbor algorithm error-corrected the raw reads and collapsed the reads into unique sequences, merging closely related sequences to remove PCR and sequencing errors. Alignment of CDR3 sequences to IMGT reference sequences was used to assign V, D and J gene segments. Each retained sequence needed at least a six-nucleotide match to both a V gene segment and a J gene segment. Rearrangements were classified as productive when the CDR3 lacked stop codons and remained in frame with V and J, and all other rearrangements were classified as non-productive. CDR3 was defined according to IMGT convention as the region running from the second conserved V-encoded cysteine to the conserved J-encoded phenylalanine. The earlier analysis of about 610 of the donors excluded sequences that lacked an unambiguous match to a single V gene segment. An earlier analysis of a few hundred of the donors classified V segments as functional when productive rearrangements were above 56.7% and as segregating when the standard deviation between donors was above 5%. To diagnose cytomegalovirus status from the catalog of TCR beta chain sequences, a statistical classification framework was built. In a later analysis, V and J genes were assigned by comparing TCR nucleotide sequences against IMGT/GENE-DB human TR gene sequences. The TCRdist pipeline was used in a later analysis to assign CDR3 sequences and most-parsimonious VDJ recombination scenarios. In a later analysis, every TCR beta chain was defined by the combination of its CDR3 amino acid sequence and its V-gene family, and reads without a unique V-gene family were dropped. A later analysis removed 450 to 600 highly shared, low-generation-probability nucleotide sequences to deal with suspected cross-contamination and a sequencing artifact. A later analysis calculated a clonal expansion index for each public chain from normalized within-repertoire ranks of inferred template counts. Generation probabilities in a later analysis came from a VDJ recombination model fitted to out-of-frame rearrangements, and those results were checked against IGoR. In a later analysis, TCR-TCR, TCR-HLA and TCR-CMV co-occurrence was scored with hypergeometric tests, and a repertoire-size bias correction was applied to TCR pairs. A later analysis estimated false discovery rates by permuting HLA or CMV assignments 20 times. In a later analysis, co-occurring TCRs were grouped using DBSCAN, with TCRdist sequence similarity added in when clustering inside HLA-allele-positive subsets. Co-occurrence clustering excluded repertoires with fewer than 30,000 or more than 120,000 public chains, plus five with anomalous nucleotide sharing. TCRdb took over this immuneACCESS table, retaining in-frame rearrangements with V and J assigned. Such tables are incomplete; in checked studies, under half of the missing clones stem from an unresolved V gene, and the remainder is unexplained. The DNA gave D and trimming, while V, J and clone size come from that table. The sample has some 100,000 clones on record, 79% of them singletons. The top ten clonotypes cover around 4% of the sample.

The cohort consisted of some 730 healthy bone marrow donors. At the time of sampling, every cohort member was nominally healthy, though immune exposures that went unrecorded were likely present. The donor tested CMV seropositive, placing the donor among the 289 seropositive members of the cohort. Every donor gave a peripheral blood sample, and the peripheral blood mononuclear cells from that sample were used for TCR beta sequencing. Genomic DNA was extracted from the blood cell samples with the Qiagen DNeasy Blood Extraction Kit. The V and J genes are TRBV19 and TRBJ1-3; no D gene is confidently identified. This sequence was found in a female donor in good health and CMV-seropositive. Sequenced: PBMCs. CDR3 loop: CASSILAGSSGNTIYF. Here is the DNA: TGTGCCAGTAGTATCCTTGCGGGCAGCTCTGGAAACACCATATATTTT.